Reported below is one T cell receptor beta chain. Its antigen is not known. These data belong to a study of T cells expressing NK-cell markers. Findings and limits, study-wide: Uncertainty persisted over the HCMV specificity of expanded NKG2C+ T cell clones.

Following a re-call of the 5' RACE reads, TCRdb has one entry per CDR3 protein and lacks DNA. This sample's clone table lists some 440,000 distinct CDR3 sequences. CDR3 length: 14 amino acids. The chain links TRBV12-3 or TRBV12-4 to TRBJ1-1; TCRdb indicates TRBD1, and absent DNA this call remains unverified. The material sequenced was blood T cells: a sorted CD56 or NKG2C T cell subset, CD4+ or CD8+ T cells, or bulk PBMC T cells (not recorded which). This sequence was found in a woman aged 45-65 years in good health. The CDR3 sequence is CASRPGKMNTEAFF.